This TCR beta chain was recovered during a study of CD8+ T cells in alopecia areata. Study background: The drug, tofacitinib, lasted 6 to 18 months, followed by 6 months off drug.

The CDR3 length is 13 residues. V was shortened by 3 bases and J by 3 bases, with 9 bases between the two germline ends. Germline V gives CDR1 SGHRS, CDR2 YFSETQ. As for treatment: oral pan-JAK inhibitor, 5-10 mg twice daily. TCR sequencing used cDNA made by reverse transcription of extracted RNA. TCRdb's table, derived via immunoSEQ multiplex PCR, lists solely in-frame clones and lacks some. The data hold about 190,000 clones, with 64% observed a single time. The rearrangement joins TRBV5-1 to TRBJ1-1; D gene ambiguous. The sample in question was CD4+ T cells sorted from blood, obtained at week 49, from a patient treated with tofacitinib. This clonotype was sampled from a human donor with alopecia areata. The CDR3 is CASSSYVDTEAFF. DNA for the CDR3: TGCGCCAGCAGCTCTTATGTGGACACTGAAGCTTTCTTT.